Each of the 4 T cell receptor beta chains below was sequenced from the same sample in a study of blood T cells in healthy people across ages. PCR was performed a second time for roughly 7 to 12 cycles using a sample-barcoded 5' primer and a J-beta primer mix. Via MiXCR, TCRdb re-called the 5' RACE reads, giving one row per CDR3 protein. There are 600,000 to 800,000 distinct CDR3 sequences in the sample; more than 20% occur only once, and 3% to 4% lies in the top ten. The sequencing sample was made of blood. The receptors were sampled from a man between 65 and 85 years old in good health.

Ten or more counts support this clonotype. The chain links TRBV5-1 to TRBJ1-1; the D is unclear. CDR3 length equals 14 residues. From germline, CDR1 is SGHRS and CDR2 YFSETQ. V lost 0 bases and J 1 base, leaving 7 bases between the germline ends. This CDR3 is CASSLASENTEAFF. The CDR3 DNA is TGCGCCAGCAGCTTGGCCTCAGAGAACACTGAAGCTTTCTTT. Full variable domain (remainder filled in from reference TRBV5-1 and TRBJ1-1): KAGVTQTPRYLIKTRGQQVTLSCSPISGHRSVSWYQQTPGQGLQFLFEYFSETQRNKGNFPGRFSGRQFSNSRSEMNVSTLELGDSALYLCASSLASENTEAFFGQGTRLTVV.

This clonotype was observed a handful of times. V and J are TRBV2 and TRBJ2-1; TRBD2 matches 10 bases. Germline V lookup: CDR1 SNHLY, CDR2 FYNNEI. Losses at the gene ends were 11 bases for V and 0 bases for J; bases not matched to a gene: 10. The CDR3 contains 16 residues. CDR3 DNA: TGTGCCTCTTCCCGAACTAGCGGGAACTCCTACAATGAGCAGTTCTTC. It codes for CASSRTSGNSYNEQFF.

This clonotype was seen a few times. The chain uses TRBV2 and TRBJ2-5; D possibly corresponds to TRBD2 (6 bases). TRBJ2-1 matches the DNA end more closely, so the J call is doubtful. The CDR3 is made up of 15 amino acids. Germline loops: CDR1 SNHLY, CDR2 FYNNEI. The CDR3 loop is CASRGEAGKNNEQFF. DNA of the CDR3: TGTGCCAGCAGGGGCGAAGCGGGTAAGAACAATGAGCAGTTCTTC.

This clonotype was recorded a few times. This chain joins TRBV12-3 or TRBV12-4 and TRBJ2-7; D is perhaps TRBD1 (7 bases). CDR3 size: 17 residues. V gave up 4 bases and J gave up 2 bases, with 21 bases separating them. CDR3 DNA: TGTGCCAGCAGTTACCGGCCGACAGGGAGGATCCCCTACGAGCAGTACTTC. As protein: CASSYRPTGRIPYEQYF.